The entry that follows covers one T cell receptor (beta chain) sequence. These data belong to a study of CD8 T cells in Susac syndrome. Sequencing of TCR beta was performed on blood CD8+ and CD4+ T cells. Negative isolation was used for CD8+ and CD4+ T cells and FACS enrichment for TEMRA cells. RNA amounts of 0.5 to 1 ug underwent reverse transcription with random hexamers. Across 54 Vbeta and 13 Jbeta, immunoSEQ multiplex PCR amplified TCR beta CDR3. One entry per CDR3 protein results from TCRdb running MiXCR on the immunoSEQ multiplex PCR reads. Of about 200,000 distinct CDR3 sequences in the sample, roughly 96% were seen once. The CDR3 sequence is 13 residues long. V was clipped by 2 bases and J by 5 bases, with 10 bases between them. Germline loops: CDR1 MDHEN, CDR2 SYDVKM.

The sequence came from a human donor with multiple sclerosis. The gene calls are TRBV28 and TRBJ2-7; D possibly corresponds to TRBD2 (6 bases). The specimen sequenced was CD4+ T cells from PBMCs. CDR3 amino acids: CASSLPTGDEQYF. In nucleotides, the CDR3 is TGTGCCAGCAGTTTACCAACGGGGGACGAGCAGTACTTC.